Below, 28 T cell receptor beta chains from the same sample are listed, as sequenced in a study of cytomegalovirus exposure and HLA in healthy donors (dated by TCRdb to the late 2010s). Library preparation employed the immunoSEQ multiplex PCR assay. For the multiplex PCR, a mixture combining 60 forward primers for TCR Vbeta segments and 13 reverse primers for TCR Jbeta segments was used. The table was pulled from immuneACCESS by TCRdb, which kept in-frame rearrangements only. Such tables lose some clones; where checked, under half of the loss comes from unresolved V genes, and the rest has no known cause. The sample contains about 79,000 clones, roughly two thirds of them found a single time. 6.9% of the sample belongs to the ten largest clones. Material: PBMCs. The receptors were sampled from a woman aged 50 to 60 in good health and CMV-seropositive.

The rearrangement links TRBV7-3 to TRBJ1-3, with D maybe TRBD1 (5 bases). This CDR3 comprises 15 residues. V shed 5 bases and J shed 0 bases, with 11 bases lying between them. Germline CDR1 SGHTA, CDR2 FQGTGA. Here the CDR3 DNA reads TGTGCCAGCAGCCCGCGGGACGTCTCTGGAAACACCATATATTTT. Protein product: CASSPRDVSGNTIYF.

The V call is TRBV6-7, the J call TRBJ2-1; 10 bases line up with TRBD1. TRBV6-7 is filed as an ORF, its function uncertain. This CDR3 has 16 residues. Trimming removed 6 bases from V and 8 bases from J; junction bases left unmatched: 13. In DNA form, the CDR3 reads TGTGCCAGCAGCTCACTTGGGACAGGGGTCTTCTATGAGCAGTTCTTC. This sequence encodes CASSSLGTGVFYEQFF.

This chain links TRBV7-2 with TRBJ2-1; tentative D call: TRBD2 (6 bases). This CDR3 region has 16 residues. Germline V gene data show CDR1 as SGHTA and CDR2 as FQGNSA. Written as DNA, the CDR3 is TGTGGGACGGGACCCTCGGGGGATTTAAGTAGTAATGAGCAGTTCTTC. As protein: CGTGPSGDLSSNEQFF.

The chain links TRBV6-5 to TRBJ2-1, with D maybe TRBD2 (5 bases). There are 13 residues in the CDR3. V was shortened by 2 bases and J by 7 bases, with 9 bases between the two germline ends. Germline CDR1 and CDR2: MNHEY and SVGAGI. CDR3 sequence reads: CASSYTQRNEQFF. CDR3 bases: TGTGCCAGCAGTTACACCCAGCGGAATGAGCAGTTCTTC.

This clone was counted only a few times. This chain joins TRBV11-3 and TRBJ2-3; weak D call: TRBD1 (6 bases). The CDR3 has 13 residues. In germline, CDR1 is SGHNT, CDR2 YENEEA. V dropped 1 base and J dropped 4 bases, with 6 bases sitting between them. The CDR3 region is CASSLGGPDTQYF. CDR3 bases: TGTGCCAGCAGCTTAGGGGGGCCAGATACGCAGTATTTT.

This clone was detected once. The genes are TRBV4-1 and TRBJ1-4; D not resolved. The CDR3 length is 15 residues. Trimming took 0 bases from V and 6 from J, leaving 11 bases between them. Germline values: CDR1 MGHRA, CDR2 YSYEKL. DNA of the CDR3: TGCGCCAGCAGCCAAGATCGGGTAATGGATGAAAAACTGTTTTTT. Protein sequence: CASSQDRVMDEKLFF.

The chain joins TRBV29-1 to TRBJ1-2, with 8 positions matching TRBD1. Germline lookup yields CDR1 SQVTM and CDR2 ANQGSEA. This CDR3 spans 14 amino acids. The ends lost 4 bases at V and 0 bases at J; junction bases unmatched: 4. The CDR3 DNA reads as TGCAGCGTTGGAGACAGGGGCGCTAACTATGGCTACACCTTC. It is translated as CSVGDRGANYGYTF.

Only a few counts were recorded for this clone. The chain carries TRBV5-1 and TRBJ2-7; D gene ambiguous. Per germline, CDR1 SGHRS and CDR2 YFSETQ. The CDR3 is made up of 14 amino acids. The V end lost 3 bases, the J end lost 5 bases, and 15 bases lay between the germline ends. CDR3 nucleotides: TGCGCCAGCAGCTATCCCCAGGCCCACGACGAGCAGTACTTC. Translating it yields CASSYPQAHDEQYF.

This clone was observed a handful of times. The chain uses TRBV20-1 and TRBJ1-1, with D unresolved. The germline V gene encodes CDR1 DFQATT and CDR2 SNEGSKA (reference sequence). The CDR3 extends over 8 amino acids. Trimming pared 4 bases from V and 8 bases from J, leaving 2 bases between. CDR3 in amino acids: CSATEAFF. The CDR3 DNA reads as TGCAGTGCTACAGAAGCTTTCTTT.

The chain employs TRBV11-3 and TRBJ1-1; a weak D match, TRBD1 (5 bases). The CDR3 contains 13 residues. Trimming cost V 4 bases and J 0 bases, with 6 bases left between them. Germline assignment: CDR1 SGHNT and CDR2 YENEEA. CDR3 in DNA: TGTGCCAGCAGCTGGACATTGAACACTGAAGCTTTCTTT. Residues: CASSWTLNTEAFF. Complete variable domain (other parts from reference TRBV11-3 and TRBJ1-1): EAGVVQSPRYKIIEKKQPVAFWCNPISGHNTLYWYLQNLGQGPELLIRYENEEAVDDSQLPKDRFSAERLKGVDSTLKIQPAELGDSAVYLCASSWTLNTEAFFGQGTRLTVV.

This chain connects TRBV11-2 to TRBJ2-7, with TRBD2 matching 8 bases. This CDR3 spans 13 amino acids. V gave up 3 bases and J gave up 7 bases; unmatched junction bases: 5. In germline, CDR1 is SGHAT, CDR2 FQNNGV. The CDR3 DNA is TGTGCCAGCAGCTTCGGGGGGGCGGGTGAGCAGTACGTC. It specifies CASSFGGAGEQYV.

The CDR3 DNA reads as TGTGCCAGCAGTAGGGACAGGGGGTATAATGAAAAACTGTTTTTT. Protein sequence: CASSRDRGYNEKLFF. The chain is built from TRBV6-1 and TRBJ1-4; 11 nucleotides match TRBD1. The CDR3 sequence is 15 residues long. Germline V lookup: CDR1 MNHNS, CDR2 SASEGT. The V and J ends lost 5 bases and 4 bases, in that order; junction bases with no gene match: 3.

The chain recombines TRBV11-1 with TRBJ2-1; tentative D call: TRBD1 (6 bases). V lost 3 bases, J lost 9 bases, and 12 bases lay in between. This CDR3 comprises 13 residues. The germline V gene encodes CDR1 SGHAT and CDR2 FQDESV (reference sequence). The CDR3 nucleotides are TGTGCCAGCAGCTTCGACAGGAGAGGTGAGCAGTTCTTC. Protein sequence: CASSFDRRGEQFF.

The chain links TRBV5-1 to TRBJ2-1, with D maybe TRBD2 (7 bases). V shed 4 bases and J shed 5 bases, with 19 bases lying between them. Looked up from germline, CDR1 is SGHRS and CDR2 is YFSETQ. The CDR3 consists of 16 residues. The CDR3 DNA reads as TGCGCCAGCAGCATCCGGGTGGGGGGGGCAAACAATGAGCAGTTCTTC. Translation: CASSIRVGGANNEQFF.

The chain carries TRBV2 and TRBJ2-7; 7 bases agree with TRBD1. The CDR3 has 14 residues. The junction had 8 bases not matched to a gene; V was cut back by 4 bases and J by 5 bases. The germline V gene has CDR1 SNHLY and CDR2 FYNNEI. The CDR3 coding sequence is TGTGCCAGCAGTGGGCGGCCAGGGGGAAACGAGCAGTACTTC. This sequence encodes CASSGRPGGNEQYF.

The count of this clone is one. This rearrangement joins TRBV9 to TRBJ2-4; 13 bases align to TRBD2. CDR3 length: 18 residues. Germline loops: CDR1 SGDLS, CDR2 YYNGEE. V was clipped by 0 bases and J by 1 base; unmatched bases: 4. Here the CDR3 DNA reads TGTGCCAGCAGCGTAGGTGGGACTAGCGGGGAGGCCAAAAACATTCAGTACTTC. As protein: CASSVGGTSGEAKNIQYF.

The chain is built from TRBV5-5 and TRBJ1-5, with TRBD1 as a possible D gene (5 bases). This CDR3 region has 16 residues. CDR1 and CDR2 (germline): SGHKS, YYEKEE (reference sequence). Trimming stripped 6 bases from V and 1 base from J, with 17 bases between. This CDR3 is CASKPTDRQSNQPQHF. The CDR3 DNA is TGTGCCAGCAAACCTACAGACCGACAGAGCAATCAGCCCCAGCATTTT.

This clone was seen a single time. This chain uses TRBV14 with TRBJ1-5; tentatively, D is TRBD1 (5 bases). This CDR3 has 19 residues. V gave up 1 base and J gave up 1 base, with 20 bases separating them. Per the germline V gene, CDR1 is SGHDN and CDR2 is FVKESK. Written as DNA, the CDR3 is TGTGCCAGCAGCCAAGCGTCAGGCAGGGAAGTTAGGAGCAATCAGCCCCAGCATTTT. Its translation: CASSQASGREVRSNQPQHF.

The CDR3 sequence: CASGGRLADAFSTDTQYF. In DNA form, the CDR3 reads TGTGCCAGCGGGGGAAGACTAGCGGACGCCTTTAGCACAGATACGCAGTATTTT. The rearrangement uses TRBV9 and TRBJ2-3; 9 positions agree with TRBD2. Trimming at V came to 7 bases and at J to 0 bases, leaving 15 bases not matched to a gene. CDR3 length equals 18 residues. CDR1 SGDLS and CDR2 YYNGEE come from the germline V gene.

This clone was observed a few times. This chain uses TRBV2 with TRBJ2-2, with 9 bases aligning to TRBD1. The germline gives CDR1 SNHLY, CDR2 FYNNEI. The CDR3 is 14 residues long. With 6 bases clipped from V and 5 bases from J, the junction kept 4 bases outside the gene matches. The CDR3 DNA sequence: TGTGCCAGCAGCGACAGGGGGTATACCGGGGAGCTGTTTTTT. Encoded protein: CASSDRGYTGELFF.

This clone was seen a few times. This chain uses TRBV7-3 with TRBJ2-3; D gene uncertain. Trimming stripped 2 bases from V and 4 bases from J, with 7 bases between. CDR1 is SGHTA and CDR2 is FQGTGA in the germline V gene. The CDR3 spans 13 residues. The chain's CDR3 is CASSLATSDTQYF. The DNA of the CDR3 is TGTGCCAGCAGCTTAGCTACCTCAGATACGCAGTATTTT. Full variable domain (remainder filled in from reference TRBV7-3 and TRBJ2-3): GAGVSQTPSNKVTEKGKYVELRCDPISGHTALYWYRQSLGQGPEFLIYFQGTGAADDSGLPNDRFFAVRPEGSVSTLKIQRTERGDSAVYLCASSLATSDTQYFGPGTRLTVL.

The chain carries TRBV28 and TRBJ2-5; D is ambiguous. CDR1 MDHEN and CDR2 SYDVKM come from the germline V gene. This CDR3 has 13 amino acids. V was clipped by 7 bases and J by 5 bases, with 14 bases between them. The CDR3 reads CASIGDQSETQYF. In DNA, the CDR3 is TGTGCCAGCATCGGAGACCAGTCGGAGACCCAGTACTTC.

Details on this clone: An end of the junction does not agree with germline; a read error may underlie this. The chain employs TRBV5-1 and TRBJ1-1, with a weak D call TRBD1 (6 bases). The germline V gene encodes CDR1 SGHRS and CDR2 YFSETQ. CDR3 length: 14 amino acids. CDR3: CTSSMDSLKTEAFF. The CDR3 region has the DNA TGCACCAGCTCAATGGACAGTCTAAAAACTGAAGCTTTCTTT.

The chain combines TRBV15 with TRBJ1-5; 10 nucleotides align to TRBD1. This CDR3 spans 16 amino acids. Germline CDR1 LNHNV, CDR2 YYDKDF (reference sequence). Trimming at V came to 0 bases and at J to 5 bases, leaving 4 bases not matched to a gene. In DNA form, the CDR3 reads TGTGCCACCAGCAGAGATAAGGGGACAGGGGATCAGCCCCAGCATTTT. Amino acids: CATSRDKGTGDQPQHF.

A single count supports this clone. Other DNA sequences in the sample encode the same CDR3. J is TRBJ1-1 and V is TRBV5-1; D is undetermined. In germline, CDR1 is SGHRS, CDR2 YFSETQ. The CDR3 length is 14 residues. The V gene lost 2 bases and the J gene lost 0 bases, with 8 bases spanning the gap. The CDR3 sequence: CASSFQSMNTEAFF. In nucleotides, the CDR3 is TGCGCCAGCAGCTTCCAGTCGATGAACACTGAAGCTTTCTTT.

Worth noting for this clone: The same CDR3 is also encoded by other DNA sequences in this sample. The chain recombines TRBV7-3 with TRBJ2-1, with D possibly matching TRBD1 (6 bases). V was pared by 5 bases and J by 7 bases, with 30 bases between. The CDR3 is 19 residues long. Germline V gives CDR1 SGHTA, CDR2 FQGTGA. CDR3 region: CASSGPSIQGSKLVNEQFF. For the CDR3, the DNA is TGTGCCAGCAGCGGTCCATCCATTCAGGGGTCCAAGCTCGTGAATGAGCAGTTCTTC.

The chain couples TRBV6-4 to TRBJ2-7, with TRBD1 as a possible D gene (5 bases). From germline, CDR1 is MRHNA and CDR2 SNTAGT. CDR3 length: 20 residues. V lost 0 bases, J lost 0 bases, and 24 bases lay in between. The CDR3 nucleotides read TGTGCCAGCAGTGACTCAGGATGGGGCAGGGTCCCCCCGAGCTCCTACGAGCAGTACGTC. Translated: CASSDSGWGRVPPSSYEQYV.

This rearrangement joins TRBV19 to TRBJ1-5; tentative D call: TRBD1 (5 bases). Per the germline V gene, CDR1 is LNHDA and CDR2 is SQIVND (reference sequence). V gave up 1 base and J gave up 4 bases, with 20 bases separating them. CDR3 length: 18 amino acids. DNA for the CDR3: TGTGCCAGTAGTATAGGTTTCCGACAGTACGGCTCAAATCAGCCCCAGCATTTT. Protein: CASSIGFRQYGSNQPQHF.